This T cell receptor (beta chain) derives from a study of vaccination effects on CD4 cells after COVID-19. Study background: After vaccination, samples were taken early and late from three convalescent patients.

Comment on this clone: Its antigen is not identified.

Expansion with viral peptide pools was applied to antigen-specific CD4+ T cells by the ViraFEST assay prior to sequencing. The culture ran for approximately 10 days, and then CD4+ T cells were isolated. It was between March and December 2020 that the person had a SARS-CoV-2 infection confirmed by PCR. Vaccine administered to participants consisted of two doses of either BNT162b2 or mRNA-1273. For each well, roughly 2 million PBMC were cultured with roughly 11 IU/ml IL-2 and around 9.6 ug/ml peptides. CDR3 length: 13 amino acids. With 7 bases removed from V and 0 bases from J, the gap between germline ends came to 8 bases. CDR1 is SGDLS, CDR2 YYNGEE, per germline. Sequenced by immunoSEQ multiplex PCR; TCRdb stores in-frame clones only, minus some. The sample has about 13,000 clones; around 75% are singletons.

Here the sequenced sample was CD4+ T cells from PBMCs cultured with HCoV-NL63 spike peptides, taken after COVID-19 vaccination. The gene calls are TRBV9 and TRBJ1-3; D not certain. The clonotype originates from a human donor who had a prior SARS-CoV-2 infection. CDR3 bases: TGTGCCAGCTCTCATTCCTCTGGAAACACCATATATTTT. It codes for CASSHSSGNTIYF. Full variable domain (rest looked up from reference TRBV9 and TRBJ1-3): DSGVTQTPKHLITATGQRVTLRCSPRSGDLSVYWYQQSLDQGLQFLIQYYNGEERAKGNILERFSAQQFPDLHSELNLSSLELGDSALYFCASSHSSGNTIYFGEGSWLTVV.